These 25 T cell receptor beta chains share one sample of origin, sequenced in a study of T cell responses to AZD1222 COVID-19 vaccine. Generated by immunoSEQ multiplex PCR, the TCRdb table keeps only in-frame clones and is missing some. Of about 92,000 clones listed, more than 75% are singletons. The starting material was peripheral blood, obtained on day 0 of AZD1222 vaccination. These receptors were collected from an adult in good health.

The V call is TRBV19, the J call TRBJ2-1; TRBD2 matches 12 bases. J lost 7 bases, V lost 5 bases, and 6 bases had no gene match. This CDR3 is built from 15 residues. CDR1 and CDR2 from the germline V gene are LNHDA and SQIVND (reference sequence). DNA of the CDR3: TGTGCCAGTAGTCCGGGACTAGCGGGTGAGAATGAGCAGTTCTTC. Its translation is CASSPGLAGENEQFF.

V usage is TRBV6-5 and J usage is TRBJ1-6; the D is unclear. From germline, CDR1 is MNHEY and CDR2 SVGAGI. The CDR3 is made up of 13 amino acids. Trimming left V 2 bases short and J 11 bases short, with 10 bases between. The CDR3 loop is CASSYEDGAPLHF. The CDR3 DNA sequence: TGTGCCAGCAGTTACGAGGATGGGGCACCCCTCCACTTT.

The V and J genes are TRBV7-3 and TRBJ2-5; 7 nucleotides match TRBD2. The CDR3 has 17 amino acids. The germline V gene encodes CDR1 SGHTA and CDR2 FQGTGA. V lost 0 bases to trimming and J lost 0 bases; unmatched junction nucleotides: 7. CDR3 sequence reads: CASSLTLWLADQETQYF. In nucleotides, the CDR3 is TGTGCCAGCAGCTTAACTTTGTGGCTAGCGGACCAAGAGACCCAGTACTTC.

This clone has just one count. The chain couples TRBV6-1 to TRBJ1-6; D remains ambiguous. Per the germline V gene, CDR1 is MNHNS and CDR2 is SASEGT. V gave up 1 base and J gave up 4 bases, with 5 bases separating them. The CDR3 runs to 14 residues. The DNA for the CDR3 is TGTGCCAGCAGTGAAGTGGGTTATAATTCACCCCTCCACTTT. Translating gives CASSEVGYNSPLHF.

In its sample, this clone was seen once. A junction end diverges from the germline sequence, so it may reflect a read error. The genes are TRBV6-5 and TRBJ2-1; D perhaps matches TRBD2 (6 bases). CDR1 and CDR2 (germline): MNHEY, SVGAGI. The CDR3 has 13 amino acids. CDR3: CASSNPTSFFQIF. The CDR3, as DNA: TGTGCCAGCAGTAACCCGACTAGTTTCTTCCAGATCTTC.

Turning to this clone: Distinct nucleotide sequences in the sample also encode this CDR3. J is TRBJ1-1 and V is TRBV5-1; D uncertain. V was cut by 0 bases and J by 1 base, with 4 bases left in between. The CDR3 length is 13 residues. Germline V CDR1 and CDR2: SGHRS, YFSETQ. The DNA for the CDR3 is TGCGCCAGCAGCTTGGGAGGGAACACTGAAGCTTTCTTT. Protein sequence: CASSLGGNTEAFF.

The gene calls are TRBV4-3 and TRBJ1-3, with D possibly matching TRBD1 (5 bases). The CDR3 covers 14 residues. Trimming took 1 base from V and 2 from J, leaving 6 bases between them. Germline CDR1 LGHNA, CDR2 YSLEER. As DNA, the CDR3 is TGCGCCAGCAGCCAAGCCAGGGCTGGAAACACCATATATTTT. Encoded protein: CASSQARAGNTIYF.

The chain carries TRBV5-4 and TRBJ1-1, with D hard to call. In germline, CDR1 is SGHNT, CDR2 YYREEE (reference sequence). This CDR3 is built from 13 residues. Trimming removed 3 bases at V and 1 base at J, with 7 bases between. CDR3 nucleotide sequence: TGTGCCAGCAGCTCGGTTAAGAACACTGAAGCTTTCTTT. This encodes CASSSVKNTEAFF.

The J gene is TRBJ1-2, the V gene TRBV6-5; D perhaps matches TRBD1 (6 bases). The CDR3 totals 14 residues. The V end lost 6 bases, the J end lost 2 bases, and 13 bases lay between the germline ends. CDR1 is MNHEY and CDR2 is SVGAGI in the germline V gene. Written as DNA, the CDR3 is TGTGCCAGCAGGGGAGGAGGGGGAAACTATGGCTACACCTTC. Protein: CASRGGGGNYGYTF.

V gene TRBV6-5 combines with J gene TRBJ2-5, with TRBD1 matching over 8 bases. The germline V gene has CDR1 MNHEY and CDR2 SVGAGI. V lost 7 bases to trimming and J lost 3 bases; unmatched junction nucleotides: 10. The CDR3 consists of 15 residues. Here the CDR3 DNA reads TGTGCCAGCACGACCACCGGGACAGGTGAAGAGACCCAGTACTTC. As protein: CASTTTGTGEETQYF.

This chain uses TRBV5-1 with TRBJ2-2; D unclear. Trimming took off 0 bases at V and 6 bases at J, with 6 bases between the two ends. The CDR3 totals 13 residues. Germline V CDR1 and CDR2: SGHRS, YFSETQ. The CDR3 region has the DNA TGCGCCAGCAGCTTGGATGTGGCCGGGGAGCTGTTTTTT. The encoded protein is CASSLDVAGELFF.

The rearrangement links TRBV25-1 to TRBJ1-6, with unresolved D. Germline V gene data show CDR1 as MGHDK and CDR2 as SYGVNS. V dropped 9 bases and J dropped 8 bases, with 11 bases sitting between them. The CDR3 is 12 residues long. In DNA, the CDR3 is TGTGCCAGAGCCTGGGGTGATTCACCCCTCCACTTT. Amino acids: CARAWGDSPLHF. The full variable domain, in which reference TRBV25-1 and TRBJ1-6 provide the parts outside the CDR3, is EADIYQTPRYLVIGTGKKITLECSQTMGHDKMYWYQQDPGMELHLIHYSYGVNSTEKGDLSSESTVSRIRTEHFPLTLESARPSHTSQYLCARAWGDSPLHFGNGTRLTVT.

The V and J genes are TRBV28 and TRBJ1-2; no definite D call. The germline V and J ends were trimmed by 2 bases and 1 base, with 8 bases remaining between them. The germline V gene has CDR1 MDHEN and CDR2 SYDVKM. The CDR3 has 14 residues. This CDR3 is CASSLVRNNYGYTF. The DNA for the CDR3 is TGTGCCAGCAGTTTAGTGAGGAATAACTATGGCTACACCTTC.

The chain couples TRBV7-9 to TRBJ2-7; no reliable D call. The V and J ends lost 3 bases and 7 bases respectively, with 13 bases between them. The CDR3 has 13 amino acids. Germline assignment: CDR1 SEHNR and CDR2 FQNEAQ (reference sequence). In nucleotides, the CDR3 is TGTGCCAGCAGCTTTCATGGCATCGAAGAGCAGTACTTC. This translates into CASSFHGIEEQYF.

This clone appeared a few times. The genes are TRBV2 and TRBJ1-5; D not certain. The CDR3 sequence is 14 residues long. CDR1 and CDR2 from the germline V gene are SNHLY and FYNNEI. The V end was cut by 2 bases, the J end by 5 bases, with 10 bases between. This CDR3 reads CASSETVEYQPQHF. The CDR3, as DNA: TGTGCCAGCAGTGAAACAGTGGAGTATCAGCCCCAGCATTTT.

J is TRBJ1-1 and V is TRBV18, with 7 bases that match TRBD1. Germline CDR1 and CDR2: KGHSH and LQKENI. V lost 3 bases, J lost 7 bases, and 11 bases stayed unmatched. This CDR3 spans 15 amino acids. The chain's CDR3 is CASSPPGTVSVEAFF. As DNA, the CDR3 is TGTGCCAGCTCACCCCCCGGGACAGTTTCAGTTGAAGCTTTCTTT.

As DNA, the CDR3 is TGTGCCAGCAGCTTAATGGGCGGGGGCACAGATACGCAGTATTTT. Residues: CASSLMGGGTDTQYF. The chain combines TRBV7-3 with TRBJ2-3; TRBD2 is a possible D gene (6 bases). The CDR3 totals 15 residues. The ends were cut back, 1 base at V and 1 base at J, with 9 bases in the middle. CDR1 is SGHTA and CDR2 is FQGTGA in the germline V gene.

Only one count was recorded for this clone. V is TRBV5-4 and J is TRBJ1-4; possibly TRBD1 for D (5 bases). CDR1 and CDR2 from the germline V gene are SGHNT and YYREEE (reference sequence). The CDR3 loop spans 13 amino acids. The ends were cut back, 7 bases at V and 6 bases at J, with 13 bases in the middle. This CDR3 is CASHRDSDEKLFF. The CDR3, as DNA: TGTGCCAGCCACCGGGACTCCGATGAAAAACTGTTTTTT. The variable domain in full, with the rest retrieved from reference TRBV5-4 and TRBJ1-4, is ETGVTQSPTHLIKTRGQQVTLRCSSQSGHNTVSWYQQALGQGPQFIFQYYREEENGRGNFPPRFSGLQFPNYSSELNVNALELDDSALYLCASHRDSDEKLFFGSGTQLSVL.

J is TRBJ1-1 and V is TRBV28, with D hard to call. Germline loops: CDR1 MDHEN, CDR2 SYDVKM. V was trimmed by 2 bases and J by 11 bases, leaving 21 bases between them. This CDR3 is 15 amino acids long. The CDR3 nucleotides are TGTGCCAGCAGTTTAAGGGTTAGGGTTTCAGGCGCGGCTTTCTTT. It specifies CASSLRVRVSGAAFF.

This rearrangement joins TRBV2 to TRBJ1-2; no firm D call. CDR1 is SNHLY, CDR2 FYNNEI, per germline. The CDR3 has 14 amino acids. V was shortened by 3 bases and J by 7 bases, with 15 bases between the two germline ends. The CDR3 reads CASSDVAVLGGYTF. In DNA, the CDR3 is TGTGCCAGCAGTGACGTGGCAGTTCTGGGTGGCTACACCTTC.

V usage is TRBV6-5 and J usage is TRBJ1-4; no definite D call. The CDR3 is made up of 16 amino acids. Deletions cut 0 bases from V and 0 bases from J, with 8 bases between. In germline, CDR1 is MNHEY, CDR2 SVGAGI. CDR3 bases: TGTGCCAGCAGTTACTCGATGAGTGCAACTAATGAAAAACTGTTTTTT. Its protein product is CASSYSMSATNEKLFF.

This chain links TRBV6-6 with TRBJ1-2; D not resolved. This CDR3 is built from 13 residues. Trimming stripped 2 bases from V and 8 bases from J, with 12 bases between. Germline CDR1 MNHNY, CDR2 SVGAGI (reference sequence). The CDR3 DNA follows: TGTGCCAGCAGTTACGGACCGGGGAACGGCTACACCTTC. This translates into CASSYGPGNGYTF.

The V call is TRBV4-2, the J call TRBJ2-3; D is unclear. Between the trimmed V and J ends, which lost 3 bases and 0 bases, there was a span of 16 bases. CDR3 length equals 17 residues. CDR1 is LGHNA and CDR2 is YNFKEQ in the germline V gene. Here the CDR3 reads CASSHLNGLLSTDTQYF. The CDR3 nucleotides are TGTGCCAGCAGCCATTTGAACGGTCTATTAAGCACAGATACGCAGTATTTT.

The chain carries TRBV11-3 and TRBJ2-1; D gene unclear. The CDR3 is 13 residues long. CDR1 SGHNT and CDR2 YENEEA come from the germline V gene. Trimming cost V 0 bases and J 5 bases, with 5 bases left between them. CDR3 amino acids: CASSLDPDNEQFF. In DNA, the CDR3 is TGTGCCAGCAGCTTAGATCCAGACAATGAGCAGTTCTTC.

The V gene is TRBV4-3, the J gene TRBJ2-3; perhaps TRBD2 as D (7 bases). The germline V gene has CDR1 LGHNA and CDR2 YSLEER. V lost 0 bases to trimming and J lost 7 bases, with 14 bases between them. The CDR3 totals 15 residues. The CDR3 sequence is CASSQDRAGAYTQYF. The CDR3 region has the DNA TGCGCCAGCAGCCAAGACAGGGCGGGGGCCTATACGCAGTATTTT.